A single sample gave rise to the 12 T cell receptor beta chains below, sequenced in a study of CD8 T cells in Susac syndrome. Reverse transcription of roughly 0.5 to 1 ug RNA used random hexamers. TCRdb reanalysed the immunoSEQ multiplex PCR reads using MiXCR and keeps one entry per CDR3 protein. The data hold some 120,000 distinct CDR3 sequences, with approximately 90% observed a single time. Sequenced: CD8+ T cells from PBMCs. The receptor source for this set is a human donor in good health.

J is TRBJ1-2 and V is TRBV3-1; D might be TRBD1 (6 bases). Between the trimmed V and J ends, which lost 4 bases and 4 bases, there was a span of 19 bases. This CDR3 contains 16 residues. The germline V gene encodes CDR1 LGHDT and CDR2 YNNKEL (reference sequence). The CDR3 sequence is CASSPSGRGPSYGYTF. Written as DNA, the CDR3 is TGTGCCAGCAGCCCAAGTGGCAGGGGCCCAAGCTATGGCTACACCTTC. The full variable domain, in which reference TRBV3-1 and TRBJ1-2 provide the parts outside the CDR3, is DTAVSQTPKYLVTQMGNDKSIKCEQNLGHDTMYWYKQDSKKFLKIMFSYNNKELIINETVPNRFSPKSPDKAHLNLHINSLELGDSAVYFCASSPSGRGPSYGYTFGSGTRLTVV.

The genes are TRBV5-1 and TRBJ1-4; D remains ambiguous. The CDR3 is 16 amino acids. Trimming cost V 4 bases and J 0 bases, with 13 bases left between them. CDR1 is SGHRS, CDR2 YFSETQ, per germline. The CDR3 DNA sequence: TGCGCCAGCAGCCCGCGTACTGGGGCAACTAATGAAAAACTGTTTTTT. Translating it yields CASSPRTGATNEKLFF.

The chain carries TRBV29-1 and TRBJ1-2; D might be TRBD1 (5 bases). The CDR3 is 12 residues long. The ends were cut back, 2 bases at V and 6 bases at J, with 10 bases in the middle. CDR1 and CDR2 (germline): SQVTM, ANQGSEA. In DNA, the CDR3 is TGCAGCGTTGAAAGTCAGGGAGATGGCTACACCTTC. This codes for CSVESQGDGYTF.

The DNA of the CDR3 is TGTGCCAGCCGCGAAAGGGGGTTAGGTCAGCCCCAGCATTTT. Amino acid sequence: CASRERGLGQPQHF. V is TRBV3-1 and J is TRBJ1-5; tentatively, D is TRBD1 (6 bases). CDR1 and CDR2 from the germline V gene are LGHDT and YNNKEL (reference sequence). Trimming removed 8 bases at V and 6 bases at J, with 17 bases between. This CDR3 contains 14 residues.

This clonotype was observed a single time. The chain recombines TRBV12-3 or TRBV12-4 with TRBJ1-5, with 10 positions matching TRBD1. The CDR3 is made up of 15 amino acids. With V trimmed by 1 base and J by 10 bases, 7 bases remained unmatched. For the CDR3, the DNA is TGTGCCAGCAGTTTAGGACAGGGGGCCCGAAGACCCCAGCATTTT. This sequence encodes CASSLGQGARRPQHF.

The V and J genes are TRBV5-5 and TRBJ1-6; D is uncertain. The CDR3 has 11 amino acids. CDR1 SGHKS and CDR2 YYEKEE come from the germline V gene (reference sequence). V lost 2 bases, J lost 7 bases, and 1 base lay in between. The CDR3 reads CASSFNSPLHF. The DNA of the CDR3 is TGTGCCAGCAGCTTCAATTCACCCCTCCACTTT.

The rearrangement joins TRBV5-1 to TRBJ2-5; 8 bases align to TRBD2. V was clipped by 4 bases and J by 1 base; unmatched bases: 6. Germline loops: CDR1 SGHRS, CDR2 YFSETQ. The CDR3 consists of 15 residues. The CDR3 bases are TGCGCCAGCAGCCTAACGGGGGGGCCCCAAGAGACCCAGTACTTC. As protein: CASSLTGGPQETQYF.

This clonotype has only one observation. This chain joins TRBV6-2 or TRBV6-3 and TRBJ2-1; 9 nucleotides match TRBD2. The ends lost 6 bases at V and 9 bases at J; junction bases unmatched: 18. The germline V gene has CDR1 MNHEY and CDR2 SVGEGT. The CDR3 runs to 17 residues. The CDR3 DNA sequence: TGTGCCAGCAGGGCTCCCGGACTAGCGAGATCCGCAGGTGAGCAGTTCTTC. It encodes CASRAPGLARSAGEQFF.

J is TRBJ1-1 and V is TRBV11-2; D uncertain. The CDR3 totals 12 residues. The germline CDR1 and CDR2 sequences are SGHAT and FQNNGV. Trimming stripped 5 bases from V and 5 bases from J, with 9 bases between. The CDR3: CASSLTGTEAFF. The DNA for the CDR3 is TGTGCCAGCAGCCTAACGGGGACTGAAGCTTTCTTT.

The V call is TRBV6-6, the J call TRBJ1-5, with no clear D. The germline CDR1 and CDR2 sequences are MNHNY and SVGAGI (reference sequence). Trimming left V 6 bases short and J 4 bases short, with 13 bases between. CDR3 size: 14 residues. In nucleotides, the CDR3 is TGTGCCAGCAGGCATGGGGAGTCGAATCAGCCCCAGCATTTT. This encodes CASRHGESNQPQHF.

J is TRBJ2-5 and V is TRBV7-9; the match to TRBD1 covers 9 bases. The CDR3 extends over 16 amino acids. The V gene end was trimmed by 1 base and the J gene end by 4 bases; junction bases not matched to a gene: 7. Germline assignment: CDR1 SEHNR and CDR2 FQNEAQ (reference sequence). The chain's CDR3 is CASSLDRGHDRETQYF. As DNA, the CDR3 is TGTGCCAGCAGCTTAGACAGGGGGCATGACCGAGAGACCCAGTACTTC.

This chain links TRBV12-3 or TRBV12-4 with TRBJ2-5, with 8 bases identical to TRBD2. This CDR3 comprises 14 residues. V shed 3 bases and J 1 base; nucleotides not matched to a gene: 1. In nucleotides, the CDR3 is TGTGCCAGCAGTTTTAGCGGGATCCAAGAGACCCAGTACTTC. Residues: CASSFSGIQETQYF.